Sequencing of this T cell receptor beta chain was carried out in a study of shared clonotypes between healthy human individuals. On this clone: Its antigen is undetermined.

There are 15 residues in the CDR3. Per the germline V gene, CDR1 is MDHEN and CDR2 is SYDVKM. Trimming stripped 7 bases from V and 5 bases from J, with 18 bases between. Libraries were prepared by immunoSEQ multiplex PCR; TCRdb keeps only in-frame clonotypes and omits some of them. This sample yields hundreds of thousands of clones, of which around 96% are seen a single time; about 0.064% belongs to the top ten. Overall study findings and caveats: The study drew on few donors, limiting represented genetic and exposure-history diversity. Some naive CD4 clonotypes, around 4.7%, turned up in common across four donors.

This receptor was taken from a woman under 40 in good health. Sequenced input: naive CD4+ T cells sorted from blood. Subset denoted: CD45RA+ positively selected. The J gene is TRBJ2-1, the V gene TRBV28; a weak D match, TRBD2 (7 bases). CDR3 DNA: TGTGCCAGCATGATTGGGGGCGGGAGTCACAATGAGCAGTTCTTC. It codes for CASMIGGGSHNEQFF.